Below, 27 T cell receptor beta chains from the same sample are listed, as sequenced in a study of human T cells and chemical hapten exposure. Regarding time point: pre-sensitization, week 0. The treatment denotes: therapeutic diphenylcyclopropenone sensitization with weekly scalp DPC. TCRdb re-derived calls from the RACE reads in MiXCR, one entry per CDR3 protein. The data hold roughly 110,000 distinct CDR3 sequences, with 12% observed a single time. The sample consisted of whole blood, taken in connection with sensitization to the hapten diphenylcyclopropenone (DPC). The receptors were gathered from a woman in her fifties or sixties with alopecia areata. Some clones in this sample may be carry-over from other donors' samples.

The V gene is TRBV11-2, the J gene TRBJ2-7; tentatively, D is TRBD1 (6 bases). V was cut by 6 bases and J by 6 bases, with 12 bases left in between. This CDR3 contains 12 residues. The germline V gene encodes CDR1 SGHAT and CDR2 FQNNGV. CDR3 sequence reads: CASSQDSPEQYF. CDR3 in DNA: TGTGCCAGCAGTCAGGACAGCCCCGAGCAGTACTTC.

This clonotype showed up just a few times. The DNA of the CDR3 is TGTGCCAGCAGTTTCGCGTCCGGGAATACGCAGTATTTT. This sequence encodes CASSFASGNTQYF. The chain employs TRBV12-3 or TRBV12-4 and TRBJ2-3; maybe TRBD2 (5 bases). The CDR3 totals 13 residues. V was cut by 3 bases and J by 7 bases, with 11 bases left in between.

Ten or more counts support this clonotype. The chain is built from TRBV6-1 and TRBJ1-4; no clear D. Germline V gene data show CDR1 as MNHNS and CDR2 as SASEGT. The CDR3 spans 16 residues. V was trimmed by 5 bases and J by 5 bases, leaving 18 bases between them. Here the CDR3 reads CASSLQGGRANEKLFF. The CDR3, as DNA: TGTGCCAGCAGTTTGCAAGGAGGAAGGGCAAATGAAAAACTGTTTTTT.

This clonotype showed up just a few times. The chain joins TRBV28 to TRBJ2-3, with TRBD2 identical over 11 bases. Germline V CDR1 and CDR2: MDHEN, SYDVKM. The CDR3 sequence is 19 residues long. V was clipped by 5 bases and J by 4 bases; unmatched bases: 17. CDR3 nucleotide sequence: TGTGCCAGCAGTGTCCCTCCGGGACTAGCGGTGAGGTGGGCAGATACGCAGTATTTT. Translating it yields CASSVPPGLAVRWADTQYF.

The J gene is TRBJ1-1, the V gene TRBV11-2; D possibly corresponds to TRBD1 (6 bases). V was trimmed by 3 bases and J by 8 bases, leaving 13 bases between them. Per the germline V gene, CDR1 is SGHAT and CDR2 is FQNNGV. The CDR3 sequence is 13 residues long. The CDR3 coding sequence is TGTGCCAGCAGCTTTAGCGAGGGGGGGGAAGCTTTCTTT. Translated: CASSFSEGGEAFF.

The chain employs TRBV5-1 and TRBJ1-1, with D uncertain. This CDR3 comprises 14 residues. Germline V gene sequence: CDR1 SGHRS, CDR2 YFSETQ. V was shortened by 2 bases and J by 0 bases, with 8 bases between the two germline ends. CDR3 DNA sequence: TGCGCCAGCAGCTTATACAGCATGAACACTGAAGCTTTCTTT. Amino acids: CASSLYSMNTEAFF.

This clonotype was counted a few times. V and J are TRBV6-2 or TRBV6-3 and TRBJ1-1; TRBD1 is a possible D gene (6 bases). CDR1 MNHEY and CDR2 SVGEGT come from the germline V gene. Deletions cut 2 bases from V and 2 bases from J, with 18 bases between. The CDR3 is 17 residues long. CDR3 in amino acids: CASSYPGIPGQNTEAFF. DNA for the CDR3: TGTGCCAGCAGTTACCCGGGAATCCCGGGACAAAACACTGAAGCTTTCTTT.

The chain combines TRBV12-3 or TRBV12-4 with TRBJ2-7, with 11 bases aligning to TRBD2. The junction had 6 bases not matched to a gene; V was cut back by 1 base and J by 7 bases. The CDR3 is made up of 15 amino acids. CDR3 loop: CASSLVGLAGGEQYF. The CDR3 DNA is TGTGCCAGCAGTTTAGTTGGACTAGCGGGCGGAGAGCAGTACTTC.

The sample holds a few counts of this clonotype. The J gene is TRBJ1-1, the V gene TRBV9; D remains ambiguous. Trimming removed 1 base from V and 5 bases from J, with 9 bases in between. This CDR3 is 13 amino acids long. CDR1 is SGDLS and CDR2 is YYNGEE in the germline V gene. CDR3 coding DNA: TGTGCCAGCAGCGTACAGGAGCGGACTGAAGCTTTCTTT. Amino acid sequence: CASSVQERTEAFF.

In this sample, this clonotype turned up many times. The chain uses TRBV10-2 and TRBJ2-2; 12 bases map to TRBD2. Per germline, CDR1 WSHSY and CDR2 SAAADI. V was clipped by 6 bases and J by 7 bases; unmatched bases: 12. CDR3 length: 17 residues. The CDR3, as DNA: TGCGCCAGCAGACCTACTAGCGGGAGGCGGCGTGGCGGGGAGCTGTTTTTT. It encodes CASRPTSGRRRGGELFF.

At least ten counts were recorded for this clonotype. This sequence joins TRBV12-3 or TRBV12-4 and TRBJ2-7; tentative D call: TRBD1 (5 bases). V gave up 4 bases and J gave up 6 bases, with 7 bases separating them. The CDR3 is 11 residues long. DNA of the CDR3: TGTGCCAGCAGTTCAGGGTTCGAGCAGTACTTC. This encodes CASSSGFEQYF.

Only a few counts were recorded for this clonotype. J is TRBJ2-1 and V is TRBV7-9, with 8 bases aligning to TRBD2. CDR3 length equals 12 residues. The J segment lost 6 bases and the V segment lost 5 bases, leaving 0 bases of the junction unmatched. Germline lookup yields CDR1 SEHNR and CDR2 FQNEAQ (reference sequence). CDR3 nucleotides: TGTGCCAGCAGCCGGGGGGGCAATGAGCAGTTCTTC. Translation gives CASSRGGNEQFF.

The CDR3 sequence: CSVESVRGTEAFF. The CDR3, as DNA: TGCAGCGTTGAATCTGTCAGGGGTACTGAAGCTTTCTTT. The V call is TRBV29-1, the J call TRBJ1-1; TRBD1 might be the D (6 bases). The V end was cut by 2 bases, the J end by 5 bases, with 12 bases between. Germline values: CDR1 SQVTM, CDR2 ANQGSEA. CDR3 length equals 13 residues.

There are a few counts of this clonotype. In DNA, the CDR3 is TGTGCCAGCAGCTCCAGGGGGTCGGGCGGAAACACCATATATTTT. Translation gives CASSSRGSGGNTIYF. The V gene is TRBV7-9, the J gene TRBJ1-3; 7 bases are shared with TRBD1. Germline loops: CDR1 SEHNR, CDR2 FQNEAQ (reference sequence). The CDR3 length is 15 residues. Trimming removed 4 bases from V and 4 bases from J; junction bases left unmatched: 7.

This clonotype was detected only once. The rearrangement joins TRBV9 to TRBJ2-2; D may be TRBD2 (6 bases). In germline, CDR1 is SGDLS, CDR2 YYNGEE. V was trimmed by 3 bases and J by 4 bases, leaving 10 bases between them. The CDR3 has 14 amino acids. DNA for the CDR3: TGTGCCAGCAGCGGCACTAGCCTCACCGGGGAGCTGTTTTTT. The encoded protein is CASSGTSLTGELFF. Using reference TRBV9 and TRBJ2-2 for the parts outside the CDR3, the full variable domain is DSGVTQTPKHLITATGQRVTLRCSPRSGDLSVYWYQQSLDQGLQFLIQYYNGEERAKGNILERFSAQQFPDLHSELNLSSLELGDSALYFCASSGTSLTGELFFGEGSRLTVL.

The chain employs TRBV5-1 and TRBJ2-5; the D gene is possibly TRBD1 (5 bases). The CDR3 extends over 12 amino acids. The ends were cut back, 0 bases at V and 9 bases at J, with 9 bases in the middle. CDR1 SGHRS and CDR2 YFSETQ come from the germline V gene. CDR3 DNA sequence: TGCGCCAGCAGCTTGGTAGGGGATCCCCAGTACTTC. This gives the protein CASSLVGDPQYF.

This clonotype came up a few times. This chain joins TRBV20-1 and TRBJ1-1, with D perhaps matching TRBD1 (5 bases). CDR3 length equals 13 residues. CDR1 and CDR2 from the germline V gene are DFQATT and SNEGSKA (reference sequence). Trimming took off 2 bases at V and 1 base at J, with 8 bases between the two ends. The CDR3 loop is CSARRDQNTEAFF. Here the CDR3 DNA reads TGCAGTGCTAGACGGGACCAGAACACTGAAGCTTTCTTT.

This clonotype has just a few counts. The chain has TRBV10-1 and TRBJ2-7; D may be TRBD2 (5 bases). The CDR3 is 12 amino acids. Germline-derived CDR1 and CDR2 are WNHNN and SYGVQD (reference sequence). Deletions cut 5 bases from V and 2 bases from J, with 7 bases between. The CDR3 here is CASSMGAYEQYF. Here the CDR3 DNA reads TGCGCCAGCAGTATGGGAGCCTACGAGCAGTACTTC.

This clonotype was seen at least ten times. The V call is TRBV12-3 or TRBV12-4, the J call TRBJ1-6; 9 bases are shared with TRBD1. The CDR3 is 15 residues long. Unmatched junction bases numbered 4, after V lost 6 bases and J lost 4 bases. CDR3 residues: CASRPGQGYNSPLHF. As DNA, the CDR3 is TGTGCCAGCAGGCCGGGACAGGGATATAATTCACCCCTCCACTTT.

This clonotype turned up a few times. V is TRBV5-5 and J is TRBJ2-5; no firm D call. The CDR3 has 13 amino acids. The germline V and J ends were trimmed by 1 base and 13 bases, with 17 bases remaining between them. In germline, CDR1 is SGHKS, CDR2 YYEKEE (reference sequence). The CDR3: CASSLSVDGRGYF. The CDR3 nucleotides read TGTGCCAGCAGCTTGTCGGTGGACGGACGAGGGTACTTC.

This clonotype turned up a few times. This sequence joins TRBV7-2 and TRBJ2-7, with a possible D match to TRBD2 (6 bases). The V and J ends lost 5 bases and 5 bases respectively, with 19 bases between them. Looked up from germline, CDR1 is SGHTA and CDR2 is FQGNSA. The CDR3 has 15 residues. The CDR3 is CASSARDRGGDEQYF. Written as DNA, the CDR3 is TGTGCCAGCAGCGCGCGGGACCGCGGAGGGGACGAGCAGTACTTC.

This clonotype was detected a few times. This chain joins TRBV10-2 and TRBJ1-2; D gene uncertain. Germline CDR1 WSHSY, CDR2 SAAADI. The CDR3 runs 13 residues. Trimming took off 5 bases at V and 0 bases at J, with 7 bases between the two ends. CDR3 coding DNA: TGCGCCAGCAGTAGCCGCTCTAACTATGGCTACACCTTC. This translates into CASSSRSNYGYTF.

This clonotype was recorded a few times. The rearrangement uses TRBV5-5 and TRBJ1-5, with D possibly being TRBD1 (5 bases). Germline CDR1 SGHKS, CDR2 YYEKEE (reference sequence). This CDR3 is built from 17 residues. Trimming left V 0 bases short and J 0 bases short, with 13 bases between. The CDR3 is CASSLDGGPHSNQPQHF. The CDR3 DNA follows: TGTGCCAGCAGCTTGGATGGGGGACCCCATAGCAATCAGCCCCAGCATTTT. Drawing the rest from reference TRBV5-5 and TRBJ1-5, the complete variable domain is DAGVTQSPTHLIKTRGQQVTLRCSPISGHKSVSWYQQVLGQGPQFIFQYYEKEERGRGNFPDRFSARQFPNYSSELNVNALLLGDSALYLCASSLDGGPHSNQPQHFGDGTRLSIL.

The chain employs TRBV7-2 and TRBJ2-5; D unclear. The germline V and J ends were trimmed by 2 bases and 4 bases, with 8 bases remaining between them. This CDR3 contains 13 residues. Germline V gene data show CDR1 as SGHTA and CDR2 as FQGNSA. The CDR3 nucleotides read TGTGCCAGCAGCTTACCTCCCTCAGAGACCCAGTACTTC. This translates into CASSLPPSETQYF.

In its sample, this clonotype was seen many times. J is TRBJ2-5 and V is TRBV7-2; tentative D call: TRBD2 (6 bases). V was pared by 6 bases and J by 4 bases, with 21 bases between. This CDR3 contains 16 residues. Germline V gives CDR1 SGHTA, CDR2 FQGNSA. As DNA, the CDR3 is TGTGCCAGCAGTCACACTGATAGCGGCGGCGGAGAGACCCAGTACTTC. It codes for CASSHTDSGGGETQYF.

This chain joins TRBV11-3 and TRBJ2-1, with D uncertain. Germline V gives CDR1 SGHNT, CDR2 YENEEA. V lost 5 bases and J 7 bases, leaving 12 bases between the germline ends. This CDR3 spans 13 amino acids. The chain's CDR3 is CASSVPAQNEQFF. Here the CDR3 DNA reads TGTGCCAGCAGCGTACCGGCTCAGAATGAGCAGTTCTTC. The entire variable domain, with the rest obtained from reference TRBV11-3 and TRBJ2-1, is as follows: EAGVVQSPRYKIIEKKQPVAFWCNPISGHNTLYWYLQNLGQGPELLIRYENEEAVDDSQLPKDRFSAERLKGVDSTLKIQPAELGDSAVYLCASSVPAQNEQFFGPGTRLTVL.

This chain uses TRBV7-9 with TRBJ2-7, with D possibly TRBD2 on 7 matching bases. Per the germline V gene, CDR1 is SEHNR and CDR2 is FQNEAQ (reference sequence). The CDR3 is made up of 15 amino acids. V was trimmed by 4 bases and J by 0 bases, leaving 13 bases between them. The CDR3, as DNA: TGTGCCAGCAGCTCTTCGGGGGGCCGCTCCTACGAGCAGTACTTC. It codes for CASSSSGGRSYEQYF.